The rows below give T cell receptor beta chains drawn from one sample of a study of identical twins. TCRdb called the 5' RACE reads again in MiXCR, with one record for every CDR3 protein. The sample lists about 300,000 distinct CDR3 sequences, over 9% occurring once. The same sample was also studied in work on yellow fever vaccine responses in identical twins.

Material: CD8+ T cells sorted from blood. All receptors derive from a woman between 18 and 29 years old in good health. Each CDR3 is given with its conserved first and last residue. A D gene is named only where the DNA matches it firmly. A row's size may be missing; if present it is once, few, many or a size class.

V,D,size,J,CDR3,DNA
TRBV20-1,-,-,TRBJ2-1,CSARDWQGYNEQFF,TGCAGTGCTAGAGATTGGCAGGGCTACAATGAGCAGTTCTTC
TRBV12-3/TRBV12-4,-,few,TRBJ2-1,CASSTSRGDEQFF,TGTGCCAGCAGTACGAGTCGCGGGGATGAGCAGTTCTTC
TRBV7-9,-,few,TRBJ2-1,CASSLAWAHNEQFF,TGTGCCAGCAGCTTAGCGTGGGCCCACAATGAGCAGTTCTTC
TRBV12-3/TRBV12-4,-,many,TRBJ1-5,CASSPQGAAANQPQHF,TGTGCCAGCAGTCCTCAGGGAGCAGCGGCCAATCAGCCCCAGCATTTT
TRBV29-1,-,many,TRBJ2-6,CSVEVNADSGANVLTF,TGCAGCGTTGAAGTTAACGCCGATTCTGGGGCCAACGTCCTGACTTTC
TRBV7-8,TRBD1,few,TRBJ1-1,CASSLLSGGFPEAFF,TGTGCCAGCAGCTTATTGTCAGGGGGGTTCCCTGAAGCTTTCTTT
TRBV5-1,TRBD1,many,TRBJ2-5,CASSLGQGVETQYF,TGCGCCAGCAGCTTGGGACAGGGAGTGGAGACCCAGTACTTC
TRBV4-2,-,-,TRBJ1-1,CASSQGTEGVHTEAFF,TGTGCCAGCAGCCAAGGTACGGAAGGAGTTCACACTGAAGCTTTCTTT
TRBV10-3,TRBD2,few,TRBJ2-7,CAISEERGTPYEQYF,TGTGCCATCAGTGAAGAGCGGGGTACCCCCTACGAGCAGTACTTC
TRBV29-1,TRBD1,many,TRBJ2-5,CSVADRAGETQYF,TGCAGCGTTGCCGACAGGGCCGGGGAGACCCAGTACTTC
TRBV5-1,-,many,TRBJ2-7,CASSLAGPSYEQYF,TGCGCCAGCAGCTTGGCCGGGCCGTCCTACGAGCAGTACTTC
TRBV20-1,-,few,TRBJ1-1,CRGDWGKNTEAFF,TGCAGGGGGGATTGGGGTAAGAACACTGAAGCTTTCTTT
TRBV15,-,-,TRBJ2-6,CATSRDSLIGANVLTF,TGTGCCACCAGCAGAGATAGTCTAATCGGGGCCAACGTCCTGACTTTC
TRBV20-1,-,few,TRBJ1-5,CSARVNGWSSSNQPQHF,TGCAGTGCTAGAGTTAACGGCTGGTCATCTAGCAATCAGCCCCAGCATTTT
TRBV2,TRBD1,many,TRBJ1-5,CASSRDRVSYSNQPQHF,TGTGCCAGCAGCCGGGACAGGGTGTCGTATAGCAATCAGCCCCAGCATTTT
TRBV27,TRBD1,few,TRBJ2-7,CASSPGTGPSYEQYF,TGTGCCAGCAGCCCGGGGACAGGTCCCTCCTACGAGCAGTACTTC
TRBV9,TRBD2,-,TRBJ2-7,CASSVGGRAYEQYF,TGTGCCAGCAGCGTAGGCGGGAGGGCGTACGAGCAGTACTTC
TRBV12-3/TRBV12-4,-,many,TRBJ2-1,CASSFGSSYNEQFF,TGTGCCAGCAGTTTTGGGAGCTCCTACAATGAGCAGTTCTTC
TRBV12-3/TRBV12-4,-,few,TRBJ2-3,CASSIRLASSDTQYF,TGTGCCAGCAGTATCCGACTCGCGAGTTCAGATACGCAGTATTTT
TRBV2,-,-,TRBJ2-1,CASSEALQIRILTGEQFF,TGTGCCAGCAGTGAAGCGCTTCAGATACGGATCCTAACTGGTGAGCAGTTCTTC
TRBV12-3/TRBV12-4,TRBD1,few,TRBJ1-5,CASSFFGTGSGQPQHF,TGTGCCAGCAGTTTTTTCGGGACAGGGTCAGGACAGCCCCAGCATTTT
TRBV7-8,TRBD1,few,TRBJ2-7,CASSWDSFYEQYF,TGTGCCAGCAGCTGGGACAGCTTCTACGAGCAGTACTTC
TRBV9,TRBD2,few,TRBJ2-5,CASSAPGLAGPETQYF,TGTGCCAGCAGCGCACCGGGACTAGCGGGGCCAGAGACCCAGTACTTC
TRBV11-3,TRBD1,-,TRBJ2-1,CASSSDRGLDDEQFF,TGTGCCAGCAGCTCAGACAGGGGGCTTGACGATGAGCAGTTCTTC
TRBV4-1,-,-,TRBJ1-1,CASSQGIADTEAFF,TGCGCCAGCAGCCAAGGGATAGCAGACACTGAAGCTTTCTTT
TRBV7-9,-,-,TRBJ2-5,CASSLAGLARQETQYF,TGTGCCAGCAGCTTAGCAGGTCTAGCGAGACAAGAGACCCAGTACTTC
TRBV7-4,TRBD2,once,TRBJ2-5,CATSFILAASTPRRETQYF,TGTGCCACCAGCTTTATACTAGCGGCCTCCACCCCGCGGCGGGAGACCCAGTACTTC
TRBV12-3/TRBV12-4,-,-,TRBJ2-3,CASSLVVGASDTQYF,TGTGCCAGCAGTTTAGTGGTGGGAGCTTCAGATACGCAGTATTTT
TRBV12-3/TRBV12-4,-,many,TRBJ2-5,CASSSDRNQETQYF,TGTGCCAGCAGTTCGGACAGAAACCAAGAGACCCAGTACTTC
TRBV19,TRBD2,few,TRBJ2-2,CASSIPDSGENTGELFF,TGTGCCAGTAGTATACCGGATAGCGGGGAGAACACCGGGGAGCTGTTTTTT
TRBV7-7,-,-,TRBJ2-1,CASSPSGQLQFF,TGTGCCAGCAGCCCAAGCGGGCAGTTGCAGTTCTTC
TRBV6-4,TRBD2,many,TRBJ2-3,CASSPVTSGMDTQYF,TGTGCCAGCAGTCCAGTGACTAGCGGGATGGATACGCAGTATTTT
TRBV27,-,-,TRBJ1-5,CASSRSRVNQPQHF,TGTGCCAGCAGTCGGTCCAGGGTCAATCAGCCCCAGCATTTT
TRBV12-3/TRBV12-4,-,few,TRBJ1-5,CASSPGLNQPQHF,TGTGCCAGCAGCCCAGGGCTCAATCAGCCCCAGCATTTT
TRBV4-1,TRBD1,-,TRBJ2-1,CASSHPPRTGGNNEQFF,TGCGCCAGCAGCCACCCCCCCCGGACAGGGGGCAACAATGAGCAGTTCTTC
TRBV2,-,-,TRBJ2-7,CASSVMAAPTYEQYF,TGTGCCAGCAGTGTGATGGCGGCCCCGACCTACGAGCAGTACTTC
TRBV7-6,TRBD2,-,TRBJ2-6,CASSLRDPALAERTGANVLTF,TGTGCCAGCAGCTTAAGAGACCCGGCACTAGCGGAAAGGACTGGGGCCAACGTCCTGACTTTC
TRBV3-1,TRBD2,few,TRBJ2-3,CASSQDERAMLGTNTDTQYF,TGTGCCAGCAGCCAAGATGAAAGGGCGATGCTTGGGACTAACACAGATACGCAGTATTTT
TRBV24-1,-,-,TRBJ2-1,CATTGYENNEQFF,TGTGCCACCACGGGTTATGAGAACAATGAGCAGTTCTTC
TRBV9,-,-,TRBJ1-1,CASSVDWENTEAFF,TGTGCCAGCAGCGTAGACTGGGAGAACACTGAAGCTTTCTTT
TRBV7-3,TRBD2,-,TRBJ2-1,CASGVAGGPSEQFF,TGTGCCAGTGGGGTAGCGGGAGGGCCTTCTGAGCAGTTCTTC
TRBV5-6,TRBD1,many,TRBJ2-7,CASSLGAGGYEQYF,TGTGCCAGCAGCTTAGGGGCAGGGGGCTACGAGCAGTACTTC
TRBV6-2/TRBV6-3,-,few,TRBJ1-5,CASRGRTQHF,TGTGCCAGCAGAGGGAGGACCCAGCATTTT
TRBV10-1,TRBD1,-,TRBJ2-3,CASSEDPGTVKLDTQYF,TGCGCCAGCAGTGAAGACCCCGGGACAGTAAAGTTAGATACGCAGTATTTT
TRBV5-1,-,few,TRBJ2-3,CASSLGGGYNTDTQYF,TGCGCCAGCAGCTTGGGGGGCGGATACAACACAGATACGCAGTATTTT
TRBV9,-,-,TRBJ2-7,CASSVEESRDFYEQYF,TGTGCCAGCAGCGTAGAAGAATCGCGGGATTTCTACGAGCAGTACTTC
TRBV20-1,TRBD1,few,TRBJ2-7,CSATNRGRFEQYF,TGCAGTGCTACCAACAGGGGGCGGTTCGAGCAGTACTTC
TRBV5-1,-,few,TRBJ1-1,CASYQGTEAFF,TGCGCCAGCTACCAAGGCACTGAAGCTTTCTTT
TRBV28,-,few,TRBJ2-7,CASSPTTLTSHEQYF,TGTGCCAGCAGTCCGACTACCCTAACCTCCCACGAGCAGTACTTC
TRBV13,-,-,TRBJ1-5,CASSEGDGSNQPQHF,TGTGCCAGCAGCGAGGGGGACGGGAGCAATCAGCCCCAGCATTTT
TRBV7-9,-,few,TRBJ1-5,CASSLKQNQPQHF,TGTGCCAGCAGCTTAAAACAGAATCAGCCCCAGCATTTT
TRBV7-2,-,few,TRBJ2-7,CASSLGIGAYEQYF,TGTGCCAGCAGCTTAGGGATCGGGGCCTACGAGCAGTACTTC
TRBV7-8,-,few,TRBJ2-5,CATVVGNQETQYF,TGTGCCACCGTGGTGGGGAACCAAGAGACCCAGTACTTC
TRBV29-1,-,many,TRBJ2-5,CSVDIGGKQETQYF,TGCAGCGTTGATATTGGGGGAAAACAAGAGACCCAGTACTTC